This T cell receptor (beta chain) was profiled in a study of early T cells in non-severe SARS-CoV-2 infection. Study-level background: Chains were unpaired, as sequencing was done on bulk RNA from unsorted whole blood. General study findings and limits: Anti-spike CD8 responses were favored in VDJdb matching, and private and CD4 specificities were missed.

From germline, CDR1 is SEHNR and CDR2 FQNEAQ (reference sequence). The V gene lost 1 base and the J gene lost 4 bases, with 5 bases spanning the gap. The CDR3 has 13 residues. Unique molecular identifier tags were affixed to discrete cDNA molecules. MiXCR, applied by TCRdb to the 5' RACE reads, yields one record per CDR3 protein. Of tens of thousands of distinct CDR3 sequences listed, around 10% are singletons. In its sample, this clonotype was seen a few times. Its antigen is currently unknown. The source was whole blood, collected at baseline. The source is an adult who was a healthcare worker with PCR-confirmed SARS-CoV-2 infection or an uninfected control (not recorded which). The chain is built from TRBV7-9 and TRBJ2-1; D is uncertain. For the CDR3, the DNA is TGTGCCAGCAGCTTAGGGCCTTACAATGAGCAGTTCTTC. It translates to CASSLGPYNEQFF.